This TCR beta chain was obtained from a study of immune evolution from preneoplasia to lung adenocarcinoma. Notes on the study in general: Top clone frequencies peaked in normal lung, apparently declining through invasive adenocarcinoma. T cell clonality was higher in KRAS-mutant than EGFR-mutant or wild-type nodules.

This clone was counted only a few times. What it binds is unknown. TCRdb's copy holds only in-frame clones and misses some; the assay was immunoSEQ multiplex PCR. The table records approximately 4,900 clones, around 76% of them present only once. CDR1 and CDR2 from the germline V gene are MDHEN and SYDVKM. This CDR3 is built from 14 residues. V was clipped by 3 bases and J by 1 base, with 9 bases between them. The receptor comes from a person aged 60-79 years with lung adenocarcinoma. This sequence joins TRBV28 and TRBJ1-2; D gene uncertain. Material for sequencing was FFPE minimally invasive lung adenocarcinoma tissue. CDR3 nucleotides: TGTGCCAGCAGTTTCTACGGAAATAACTATGGCTACACCTTC. It encodes CASSFYGNNYGYTF.